These 27 T cell receptor beta chains were sequenced from one sample in a study of cytomegalovirus exposure and HLA in healthy donors (dated by TCRdb to about 2017). Libraries were constructed by the immunoSEQ multiplex PCR assay. A mixture of 60 forward primers for TCR Vbeta segments and 13 reverse primers for TCR Jbeta segments was used in the multiplex PCR. TCRdb's version of the immuneACCESS table is confined to in-frame rearrangements and falls short of the full clone set. An unresolved V gene accounts for under half of the shortfall where checked; the remainder is of unknown origin. For this sample there are over 120,000 clones; around 9.7% appear just once. The ten largest clones add up to about 1.9% of the sample. Sequencing was carried out using PBMCs. The receptors come from a middle-aged man in good health and CMV-seronegative.

The genes are TRBV27 and TRBJ2-5; 10 positions agree with TRBD2. The J call may not be correct, given that the DNA end is closer to TRBJ2-7. The CDR3 extends over 15 amino acids. Germline V lookup: CDR1 MNHEY, CDR2 SMNVEV (reference sequence). CDR3 nucleotides: TGTGCCAGCGGGGACCTAGCGGGAGTCGACTACGAGCAGTACTTC. It translates to CASGDLAGVDYEQYF.

V usage is TRBV7-8 and J usage is TRBJ2-7; weak D call: TRBD1 (7 bases). In germline, CDR1 is SGHVS, CDR2 FQNEAQ. Trimming shortened V by 4 bases and J by 1 base, and 11 bases separated the two germline ends. The CDR3 runs 14 residues. CDR3 sequence (DNA): TGTGCCAGCAGCTCCCCAGGGGGGTCCTACGAGCAGTACTTC. Its translation: CASSSPGGSYEQYF. The entire variable domain, with the rest obtained from reference TRBV7-8 and TRBJ2-7, is as follows: GAGVSQSPRYKVAKRGQDVALRCDPISGHVSLFWYQQALGQGPEFLTYFQNEAQLDKSGLPSDRFFAERPEGSVSTLKIQRTQQEDSAVYLCASSSPGGSYEQYFGPGTRLTVT.

The V and J genes are TRBV4-1 and TRBJ2-1; 16 nucleotides line up with TRBD2. Germline loops: CDR1 MGHRA, CDR2 YSYEKL. The CDR3 has 19 amino acids. V dropped 0 bases and J dropped 9; count of bases not matched to a gene: 11. The CDR3 is CASSQEGTSGRGYPREQFF. The DNA for the CDR3 is TGCGCCAGCAGCCAAGAGGGGACTAGCGGGAGGGGTTACCCCCGTGAGCAGTTCTTC.

This chain connects TRBV18 to TRBJ1-1; tentative D call: TRBD1 (5 bases). Germline CDR1 reads KGHSH; CDR2 reads LQKENI. V was clipped by 8 bases and J by 0 bases, with 13 bases between them. CDR3 length: 14 residues. CDR3 nucleotides: TGTGCCAGCACAGCAACAGGCATGAACACTGAAGCTTTCTTT. Amino acids: CASTATGMNTEAFF.

This clone appeared a few times. This sequence joins TRBV29-1 and TRBJ2-1; 10 bases are shared with TRBD2. Trimming cost V 3 bases and J 7 bases; bases outside gene matches: 9. This CDR3 contains 15 residues. Per the germline V gene, CDR1 is SQVTM and CDR2 is ANQGSEA. CDR3 amino acids: CSVDPASGSQNEQFF. The CDR3 DNA reads TGCAGCGTTGACCCAGCTAGCGGGAGTCAGAATGAGCAGTTCTTC.

The chain uses TRBV5-1 and TRBJ1-4; 9 nucleotides match TRBD1. Germline V gene data show CDR1 as SGHRS and CDR2 as YFSETQ. The junction had 4 bases not matched to a gene; V was cut back by 3 bases and J by 4 bases. CDR3 size: 15 residues. CDR3 sequence reads: CASSWTGDLNEKLFF. In DNA, the CDR3 is TGCGCCAGCAGCTGGACAGGGGACCTTAATGAAAAACTGTTTTTT.

The rearrangement joins TRBV2 to TRBJ1-6; no clear D gene. The CDR3 is 14 residues long. Germline V gene data show CDR1 as SNHLY and CDR2 as FYNNEI. Trimming stripped 5 bases from V and 7 bases from J, with 12 bases between. The CDR3 nucleotides are TGTGCCAGCAGTCCCCAAACAACCAATTCACCCCTCCACTTT. Protein product: CASSPQTTNSPLHF.

This clone was seen only a few times. This chain links TRBV6-5 with TRBJ2-2, with a possible D match to TRBD1 (6 bases). Germline assignment: CDR1 MNHEY and CDR2 SVGAGI. The V gene lost 8 bases and the J gene lost 0 bases, with 13 bases spanning the gap. The length of the CDR3 is 15 residues. CDR3 loop: CASGGDRTNTGELFF. CDR3 in DNA: TGTGCCAGCGGGGGCGACCGTACGAACACCGGGGAGCTGTTTTTT.

CDR3 sequence: CASSHDRLTGNTIYF. The CDR3 bases are TGTGCCAGCAGCCACGACAGACTCACTGGAAACACCATATATTTT. This sequence joins TRBV16 and TRBJ1-3; maybe TRBD1 (5 bases). Trimming took 3 bases from V and 2 from J, leaving 11 bases between them. Per germline, CDR1 KGHSY and CDR2 FQNENV. CDR3 length: 15 residues.

CDR3 region: CASSYDRTSGRNEQYF. CDR3 sequence (DNA): TGCGCCAGCAGCTACGACCGGACTAGCGGGAGGAACGAGCAGTACTTC. The rearrangement uses TRBV5-1 and TRBJ2-7, with 14 bases lining up with TRBD2. Germline V lookup: CDR1 SGHRS, CDR2 YFSETQ. The CDR3 has 16 residues. J lost 5 bases, V lost 3 bases, and 7 bases had no gene match.

V and J are TRBV5-4 and TRBJ2-7, with D perhaps TRBD1 (7 bases). V was shortened by 6 bases and J by 2 bases, with 21 bases between the two germline ends. Per germline, CDR1 SGHNT and CDR2 YYREEE (reference sequence). This CDR3 is 16 amino acids long. The CDR3: CASTSGGTAGTYEQYF. The CDR3 nucleotides read TGTGCCAGCACCTCAGGGGGGACGGCGGGGACCTACGAGCAGTACTTC. Together with reference TRBV5-4 and TRBJ2-7, the CDR3 gives the full variable domain: ETGVTQSPTHLIKTRGQQVTLRCSSQSGHNTVSWYQQALGQGPQFIFQYYREEENGRGNFPPRFSGLQFPNYSSELNVNALELDDSALYLCASTSGGTAGTYEQYFGPGTRLTVT.

This rearrangement joins TRBV10-2 to TRBJ1-5, with no clear D. The CDR3 length is 12 residues. V was clipped by 3 bases and J by 9 bases, with 9 bases between them. Germline CDR1 reads WSHSY; CDR2 reads SAAADI. CDR3: CASSDITGPQHF. CDR3 sequence (DNA): TGCGCCAGCAGTGATATCACGGGGCCCCAGCATTTT.

The J gene is TRBJ2-1, the V gene TRBV7-6, with TRBD2 matching over 7 bases. The CDR3 length is 16 residues. V lost 1 base to trimming and J lost 9 bases; unmatched junction nucleotides: 12. The germline CDR1 and CDR2 sequences are SGHVS and FNYEAQ. The CDR3, as DNA: TGTGCCAGCAGCTTAGTGGACGCGGGAGTAGGCGGTGAGCAGTTCTTC. It encodes CASSLVDAGVGGEQFF.

This chain joins TRBV10-3 and TRBJ2-5; 7 bases fit TRBD2. In germline, CDR1 is ENHRY, CDR2 SYGVKD. The CDR3 contains 14 residues. V lost 6 bases and J lost 2; bases outside the gene matches: 6. The CDR3 sequence is CAISSTSVQETQYF. The CDR3 nucleotides read TGTGCCATCAGCTCAACTAGCGTTCAAGAGACCCAGTACTTC.

This clone was detected only a few times. This chain links TRBV6-6 with TRBJ2-1; D is perhaps TRBD2 (6 bases). The germline CDR1 and CDR2 sequences are MNHNY and SVGAGI (reference sequence). V lost 7 bases and J lost 3, with 10 bases in between. This CDR3 is 13 amino acids long. The CDR3 here is CASTAGSYNEQFF. CDR3 nucleotide sequence: TGTGCCAGCACGGCCGGGAGCTACAATGAGCAGTTCTTC.

The chain employs TRBV6-5 and TRBJ2-5; TRBD1 aligns across 7 bases. The CDR3 covers 16 residues. With V trimmed by 2 bases and J by 5 bases, 11 bases remained unmatched. CDR1 MNHEY and CDR2 SVGAGI come from the germline V gene. The CDR3 loop reads CASSYDRERGLETQYF. For the CDR3, the DNA is TGTGCCAGCAGTTACGACCGGGAAAGGGGGCTGGAGACCCAGTACTTC.

A few counts support this clone. The chain recombines TRBV6-5 with TRBJ1-6, with TRBD1 matching 11 bases. The trim removed 0 bases at V and 7 bases at J, leaving 2 bases unmatched. The length of the CDR3 is 16 residues. Germline V lookup: CDR1 MNHEY, CDR2 SVGAGI. The CDR3 here is CASSYSGTGGNSPLHF. The CDR3 DNA is TGTGCCAGCAGTTACTCAGGGACAGGGGGGAATTCACCCCTCCACTTT.

This clone was picked up a small number of times. V is TRBV4-2 and J is TRBJ2-1; 13 bases are shared with TRBD2. The ends lost 1 base at V and 7 bases at J; junction bases unmatched: 1. The CDR3 consists of 15 residues. Germline CDR1 reads LGHNA; CDR2 reads YNFKEQ. CDR3 sequence (DNA): TGTGCCAGCAGCCAAGGGACTAGCGGGAGTAATGAGCAGTTCTTC. It yields the protein CASSQGTSGSNEQFF.

The chain joins TRBV5-1 to TRBJ2-3; 7 bases fit TRBD2. The CDR3 runs 14 residues. J lost 5 bases, V lost 1 base, and 4 bases had no gene match. Germline lookup yields CDR1 SGHRS and CDR2 YFSETQ. The CDR3 sequence is CASSLREVVDTQYF. CDR3 bases: TGCGCCAGCAGCTTGCGGGAGGTGGTAGATACGCAGTATTTT.

This clone was seen a few times. The chain is built from TRBV10-3 and TRBJ2-7; no clear D. Germline V lookup: CDR1 ENHRY, CDR2 SYGVKD. This CDR3 contains 12 residues. Trimming removed 8 bases from V and 0 bases from J, with 8 bases in between. CDR3 amino acids: CAIAGSSYEQYF. In DNA form, the CDR3 reads TGTGCCATCGCCGGGTCCTCCTACGAGCAGTACTTC.

This rearrangement joins TRBV2 to TRBJ2-3; D gene uncertain. Germline V CDR1 and CDR2: SNHLY, FYNNEI. This CDR3 is built from 12 residues. V lost 2 bases and J 4 bases, leaving 4 bases between the germline ends. CDR3 DNA sequence: TGTGCCAGCAGTGAACCAGCAGATACGCAGTATTTT. It specifies CASSEPADTQYF.

This clone was seen a few times. The CDR3 nucleotides are TGTGCCAGCAGCTTAAGCGGGAACACAGATACGCAGTATTTT. This encodes CASSLSGNTDTQYF. The J gene is TRBJ2-3, the V gene TRBV7-7; 7 bases are shared with TRBD2. There are 14 residues in the CDR3. Germline loops: CDR1 SSHAT, CDR2 FNYEAQ (reference sequence). The ends lost 2 bases at V and 2 bases at J; junction bases unmatched: 1.

Notes on this clone: The same CDR3 can be traced to other DNA sequences in this sample. V gene TRBV5-1 combines with J gene TRBJ1-1; no firm D call. CDR3 size: 13 residues. In germline, CDR1 is SGHRS, CDR2 YFSETQ. The germline V and J ends were trimmed by 0 bases and 1 base, with 4 bases remaining between them. CDR3 region: CASSLARNTEAFF. The CDR3 region has the DNA TGCGCCAGCAGCTTGGCCCGGAACACTGAAGCTTTCTTT.

This clone was picked up a small number of times. The V and J genes are TRBV6-1 and TRBJ1-2, with 7 bases lining up with TRBD1. After removal of 5 bases from V and 0 bases from J, the junction contained 3 bases not matched to a gene. Per the germline V gene, CDR1 is MNHNS and CDR2 is SASEGT. This CDR3 contains 14 residues. DNA for the CDR3: TGTGCCAGCAGTATGACAGGGACTAACTATGGCTACACCTTC. It yields the protein CASSMTGTNYGYTF.

This chain joins TRBV20-1 and TRBJ1-5; D is unresolved. V was clipped by 7 bases and J by 3 bases, with 7 bases between them. The CDR3 is made up of 11 amino acids. The germline V gene encodes CDR1 DFQATT and CDR2 SNEGSKA (reference sequence). The CDR3 loop reads CSVLINQPQHF. The CDR3 DNA reads TGCAGTGTACTGATCAATCAGCCCCAGCATTTT.

The chain couples TRBV6-5 to TRBJ2-1; 11 nucleotides line up with TRBD1. The CDR3 sequence is 15 residues long. Germline CDR1 is MNHEY and CDR2 is SVGAGI. J gave up 7 bases and V 6 bases, and 8 bases lay outside the gene matches. CDR3 in DNA: TGTGCCAGCAGGAGACCGGGACAGGGGGGAAATGAGCAGTTCTTC. This codes for CASRRPGQGGNEQFF.

This clone was seen a handful of times. The gene calls are TRBV5-1 and TRBJ2-2, with 7 nucleotides matching TRBD1. V lost 3 bases to trimming and J lost 0 bases; unmatched junction nucleotides: 11. Germline V gene data show CDR1 as SGHRS and CDR2 as YFSETQ. CDR3 length: 18 amino acids. The CDR3 region has the DNA TGCGCCAGCAGCTCTAGTACAGGGGTAGTATCGAACACCGGGGAGCTGTTTTTT. The encoded protein is CASSSSTGVVSNTGELFF.